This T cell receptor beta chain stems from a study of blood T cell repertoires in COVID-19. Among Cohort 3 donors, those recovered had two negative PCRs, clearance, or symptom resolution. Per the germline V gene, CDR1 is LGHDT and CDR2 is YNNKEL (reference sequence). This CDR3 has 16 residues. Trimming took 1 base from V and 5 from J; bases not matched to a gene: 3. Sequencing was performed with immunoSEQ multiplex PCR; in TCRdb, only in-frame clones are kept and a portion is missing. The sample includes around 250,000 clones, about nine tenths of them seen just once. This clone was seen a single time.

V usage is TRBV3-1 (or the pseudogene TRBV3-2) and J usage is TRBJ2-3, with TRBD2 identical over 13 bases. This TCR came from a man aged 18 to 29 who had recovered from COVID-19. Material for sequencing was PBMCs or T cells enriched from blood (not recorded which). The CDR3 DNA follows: TGTGCCAGCAGCCAAGGACTAGCGGGAGGTAAAGATACGCAGTATTTT. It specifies CASSQGLAGGKDTQYF.